This entry lists 27 T cell receptor beta chains sequenced from one sample in a study of T cell responses to AZD1222 COVID-19 vaccine. The method was immunoSEQ multiplex PCR; TCRdb's version includes in-frame clones alone and lacks a portion of them. In the table there are about 100,000 clones, less than 90% of which are singletons. Specimen: peripheral blood, collected on day 0 of AZD1222 vaccination. The source of these receptors is an adult in good health.

The sample holds a few counts of this clone. The rearrangement links TRBV3-1 (or the pseudogene TRBV3-2) to TRBJ2-7; TRBD1 aligns across 7 bases. The V gene end was trimmed by 4 bases and the J gene end by 5 bases; junction bases not matched to a gene: 8. This CDR3 contains 14 residues. Germline V gene lookup returns CDR1 LGHDT and CDR2 YNNKEL (reference sequence). The CDR3 here is CASSRGTALDEQYF. The CDR3 nucleotides read TGTGCCAGCAGCCGAGGGACAGCGTTAGACGAGCAGTACTTC.

V usage is TRBV5-6 and J usage is TRBJ1-2; D ambiguous. V lost 0 bases and J lost 4, with 10 bases in between. This CDR3 has 14 amino acids. Germline V CDR1 and CDR2: SGHDT, YYEEEE. The CDR3 nucleotides read TGTGCCAGCAGCTTGGTCCAGGCGATCTATGGCTACACCTTC. Amino acid sequence: CASSLVQAIYGYTF.

The V gene is TRBV7-9, the J gene TRBJ1-1; tentative D call: TRBD1 (6 bases). Germline V gene sequence: CDR1 SEHNR, CDR2 FQNEAQ (reference sequence). Trimming pared 5 bases from V and 1 base from J, leaving 14 bases between. This CDR3 is built from 15 residues. CDR3 DNA sequence: TGTGCCAGCAGCCTAGTGTCCAGGGGGAACACTGAAGCTTTCTTT. The encoded protein is CASSLVSRGNTEAFF.

The chain links TRBV27 to TRBJ2-5; D is unclear. The CDR3 spans 13 residues. Germline lookup yields CDR1 MNHEY and CDR2 SMNVEV (reference sequence). The germline V and J ends were trimmed by 1 base and 5 bases, with 8 bases remaining between them. This chain's CDR3 is CASSLWARETQYF. In DNA form, the CDR3 reads TGTGCCAGCAGTTTATGGGCACGGGAGACCCAGTACTTC.

The V call is TRBV19, the J call TRBJ1-5; D unclear. Germline lookup yields CDR1 LNHDA and CDR2 SQIVND (reference sequence). Trimming removed 7 bases from V and 0 bases from J, with 7 bases in between. This CDR3 has 13 residues. CDR3 DNA sequence: TGTGCCAGTACAAAGGATAGCAATCAGCCCCAGCATTTT. Its translation is CASTKDSNQPQHF.

This clone has just a few counts. The J gene is TRBJ1-5, the V gene TRBV6-5; D unresolved. Germline V gene lookup returns CDR1 MNHEY and CDR2 SVGAGI. Trimming took off 3 bases at V and 1 base at J, with 7 bases between the two ends. The CDR3 is made up of 14 amino acids. The CDR3 DNA reads as TGTGCCAGCAGTTATACGCGCAGCAATCAGCCCCAGCATTTT. This encodes CASSYTRSNQPQHF.

The chain combines TRBV3-1 (or the pseudogene TRBV3-2) with TRBJ2-5; TRBD1 matches at 7 bases. Germline assignment: CDR1 LGHDT and CDR2 YNNKEL (reference sequence). This CDR3 contains 15 residues. The V segment lost 5 bases and the J segment 3 bases; nucleotides outside the gene matches: 9. The CDR3 DNA is TGTGCCAGCAGCAACATAGGTACAGGGGAAGAGACCCAGTACTTC. Protein sequence: CASSNIGTGEETQYF.

The chain uses TRBV4-1 and TRBJ2-7, with 7 nucleotides matching TRBD1. Trimming took 4 bases from V and 2 from J; bases not matched to a gene: 8. CDR3 length: 15 residues. The germline V gene has CDR1 MGHRA and CDR2 YSYEKL. The CDR3 protein is CASSRFTGAAYEQYF. The CDR3, as DNA: TGCGCCAGCAGCCGCTTCACAGGGGCGGCCTACGAGCAGTACTTC.

The gene calls are TRBV7-2 and TRBJ1-1; weak D call: TRBD1 (6 bases). The V end lost 1 base, the J end lost 8 bases, and 11 bases lay between the germline ends. Germline loops: CDR1 SGHTA, CDR2 FQGNSA. This CDR3 is built from 13 residues. As DNA, the CDR3 is TGTGCCAGCAGCTTAGGGGGGCAGGGAGAAGCTTTCTTT. Protein sequence: CASSLGGQGEAFF.

CDR3 DNA sequence: TGCGCCAGCAGTTTTGGACAGGGGACCACTGAAGCTTTCTTT. Translation gives CASSFGQGTTEAFF. This chain joins TRBV10-1 and TRBJ1-1, with TRBD1 matching 9 bases. This CDR3 spans 14 amino acids. V was pared by 5 bases and J by 4 bases, with 5 bases of the junction left unmatched. In germline, CDR1 is WNHNN, CDR2 SYGVQD (reference sequence).

This clone occurred once. This chain joins TRBV24-1 and TRBJ2-1, with 9 bases identical to TRBD1. The CDR3 consists of 16 residues. The germline CDR1 and CDR2 sequences are KGHDR and SFDVKD. After removal of 3 bases from V and 5 bases from J, the junction contained 7 bases not matched to a gene. This chain's CDR3 is CATSDMDRGLDNEQFF. CDR3 in DNA: TGTGCCACCAGTGATATGGACAGGGGACTCGACAATGAGCAGTTCTTC.

This clone was counted between two and nine times. The chain has TRBV28 and TRBJ1-5; unclear D gene. The V end was cut by 6 bases, the J end by 3 bases, with 24 bases between. The CDR3 is 18 amino acids. In germline, CDR1 is MDHEN, CDR2 SYDVKM. CDR3 in amino acids: CASRVLVWRGGNNQPQHF. Here the CDR3 DNA reads TGTGCCAGCAGAGTTCTTGTTTGGCGCGGAGGGAACAATCAGCCCCAGCATTTT.

This clone is medium-sized (0.01 to 0.1%) in the sample. The chain carries TRBV6-6 and TRBJ1-2, with 9 nucleotides matching TRBD1. With V trimmed by 10 bases and J by 4 bases, 10 bases remained unmatched. CDR3 length: 14 amino acids. Germline V gene lookup returns CDR1 MNHNY and CDR2 SVGAGI (reference sequence). The DNA for the CDR3 is TGTGCCACCACCGGGACAGGGTTCATCTATGGCTACACCTTC. It yields the protein CATTGTGFIYGYTF.

This clone was seen only once. The CDR3 bases are TGTGCCACCAGTCCAGGGGGTAATTCACCCCTCCACTTT. Protein: CATSPGGNSPLHF. The rearrangement links TRBV24-1 to TRBJ1-6; 7 bases match TRBD1. The germline V gene encodes CDR1 KGHDR and CDR2 SFDVKD. This CDR3 has 13 amino acids. Trimming took 6 bases from V and 6 from J; bases not matched to a gene: 1.

The chain has TRBV9 and TRBJ1-4, with 8 nucleotides matching TRBD1. The CDR3 runs to 14 residues. CDR1 is SGDLS and CDR2 is YYNGEE in the germline V gene. V trimming: 4 bases; J trimming: 7 bases; junction bases outside the gene matches: 6. DNA for the CDR3: TGTGCCAGCAGCCCCGGACAGGGTCGTGAAAAACTGTTTTTT. Translating it yields CASSPGQGREKLFF.

The V call is TRBV6-5, the J call TRBJ2-3, with 8 bases matching TRBD1. The V gene's germline CDR1 is MNHEY and CDR2 SVGAGI. V shed 5 bases, J shed 4 bases, and the junction held 8 bases outside the gene matches. The CDR3 has 15 amino acids. In DNA form, the CDR3 reads TGTGCCAGCAGTCTAACGGACAGGGCGGCAGATACGCAGTATTTT. Its protein is CASSLTDRAADTQYF.

The rearrangement links TRBV15 to TRBJ2-7; D might be TRBD1 or TRBD2, each matching 5 bases. CDR3 length: 13 amino acids. V was cut by 1 base and J by 8 bases, with 12 bases left in between. Germline values: CDR1 LNHNV, CDR2 YYDKDF (reference sequence). The CDR3 here is CATSRGGVDQQYF. In DNA form, the CDR3 reads TGTGCCACCAGCAGAGGAGGGGTTGACCAGCAGTACTTC.

The gene calls are TRBV7-9 and TRBJ2-1; D might be TRBD2 (5 bases). Germline CDR1 and CDR2: SEHNR and FQNEAQ (reference sequence). CDR3 length: 14 residues. V was cut by 3 bases and J by 1 base, with 7 bases left in between. The CDR3 nucleotides read TGTGCCAGCAGCTTGAGCGGTTCCTACAATGAGCAGTTCTTC. Encoded protein: CASSLSGSYNEQFF.

In its sample, this clone was seen once. V usage is TRBV12-3 or TRBV12-4 and J usage is TRBJ1-1; TRBD1 is a possible D gene (5 bases). V shed 5 bases and J shed 3 bases, with 10 bases lying between them. The CDR3 covers 13 residues. CDR3 sequence: CASSPGSHTEAFF. The CDR3 nucleotides read TGTGCCAGCAGTCCAGGGAGTCACACTGAAGCTTTCTTT.

This clone has just a few counts. The rearrangement joins TRBV18 to TRBJ1-1, with a weak D call TRBD1 (5 bases). Germline lookup yields CDR1 KGHSH and CDR2 LQKENI. V dropped 3 bases and J dropped 4 bases, with 15 bases sitting between them. The CDR3 extends over 15 amino acids. The CDR3 coding sequence is TGTGCCAGCTCACCGCTTTATGGGAGGGGCACTGAAGCTTTCTTT. Translated, it gives CASSPLYGRGTEAFF.

CDR3 sequence: CASLGGVTDEQFF. CDR3 sequence (DNA): TGTGCCAGTCTTGGGGGCGTTACCGATGAGCAGTTCTTC. The rearrangement links TRBV19 to TRBJ2-1; maybe TRBD1 (6 bases). The CDR3 loop spans 13 amino acids. Per the germline V gene, CDR1 is LNHDA and CDR2 is SQIVND (reference sequence). The V gene lost 8 bases and the J gene lost 8 bases, with 16 bases spanning the gap.

The rearrangement uses TRBV4-1 and TRBJ1-1; D unresolved. The CDR3 contains 11 residues. Trimming cost V 4 bases and J 8 bases, with 8 bases left between them. Germline V gene sequence: CDR1 MGHRA, CDR2 YSYEKL. The CDR3 loop is CASSRAREAFF. In nucleotides, the CDR3 is TGCGCCAGCAGCCGTGCCAGGGAAGCTTTCTTT.

This chain joins TRBV7-3 and TRBJ2-2, with 11 bases fitting TRBD1. V dropped 6 bases and J dropped 5; count of bases not matched to a gene: 5. In germline, CDR1 is SGHTA, CDR2 FQGTGA. This CDR3 has 15 residues. This chain's CDR3 is CASRDRGRGTGELFF. DNA for the CDR3: TGTGCCAGCAGGGACAGGGGGCGAGGGACCGGGGAGCTGTTTTTT.

The chain employs TRBV16 and TRBJ1-5, with D uncertain. Trimming shortened V by 4 bases and J by 2 bases, and 12 bases separated the two germline ends. The CDR3 has 15 residues. From germline, CDR1 is KGHSY and CDR2 FQNENV. The CDR3 loop reads CASSLVRGGNQPQHF. CDR3 coding DNA: TGTGCCAGCAGCCTAGTACGGGGTGGCAATCAGCCCCAGCATTTT.

The V call is TRBV19, the J call TRBJ1-1; no clear D. The germline V gene has CDR1 LNHDA and CDR2 SQIVND (reference sequence). Trimming stripped 3 bases from V and 5 bases from J, with 10 bases between. This CDR3 has 13 amino acids. The CDR3 spells CASSIAAITEAFF. The CDR3 DNA reads TGTGCCAGTAGTATCGCTGCTATAACTGAAGCTTTCTTT.

This clone was detected once. The chain recombines TRBV14 with TRBJ1-2; no clear D gene. Germline values: CDR1 SGHDN, CDR2 FVKESK. The germline V and J ends were trimmed by 3 bases and 5 bases, with 7 bases remaining between them. The CDR3 is made up of 12 amino acids. In DNA, the CDR3 is TGTGCCAGCAGCCAGCAGCCGTATGGCTACACCTTC. Protein sequence: CASSQQPYGYTF.

The chain recombines TRBV10-3 with TRBJ2-1; maybe TRBD1 (5 bases). V was pared by 10 bases and J by 0 bases, with 10 bases between. Germline V lookup: CDR1 ENHRY, CDR2 SYGVKD. The CDR3 covers 13 residues. CDR3 region: CATGAGSYNEQFF. CDR3 DNA sequence: TGTGCCACTGGGGCAGGCTCCTACAATGAGCAGTTCTTC.